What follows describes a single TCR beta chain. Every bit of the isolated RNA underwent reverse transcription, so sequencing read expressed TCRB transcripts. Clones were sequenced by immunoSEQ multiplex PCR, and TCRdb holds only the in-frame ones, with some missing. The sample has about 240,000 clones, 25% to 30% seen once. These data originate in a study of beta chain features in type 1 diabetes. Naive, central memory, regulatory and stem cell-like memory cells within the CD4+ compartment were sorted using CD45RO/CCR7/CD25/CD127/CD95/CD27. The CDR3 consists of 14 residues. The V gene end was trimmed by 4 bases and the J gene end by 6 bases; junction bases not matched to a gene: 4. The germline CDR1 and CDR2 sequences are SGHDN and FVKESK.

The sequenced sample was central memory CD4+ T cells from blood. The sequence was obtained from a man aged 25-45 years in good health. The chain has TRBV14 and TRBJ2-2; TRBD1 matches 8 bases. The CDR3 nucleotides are TGTGCCAGCAGCCCCTGGGACAGGTCCGGGGAGCTGTTTTTT. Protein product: CASSPWDRSGELFF.